This T cell receptor (beta chain) was recovered during a study of graft-versus-host responses after intestinal transplantation. Study overall: All of the recipients had induction that used anti-thymocyte globulin, then tacrolimus and steroids for around three years. Broader study findings: GvH clones appeared in recipient marrow, some first in ileum or blood. High graft-versus-host to host-versus-graft clonal ratios were seen in allografts of patients with graft-donor T cell macrochimerism.

J was trimmed by 8 bases and V by 5 bases; bases with no gene match: 8. The length of the CDR3 is 14 residues. Germline V gene lookup returns CDR1 MDHEN and CDR2 SYDVKM. TCRdb's copy holds only in-frame clones and misses some; the assay was immunoSEQ multiplex PCR. The sample contains about 60,000 clones, roughly nine tenths of which appear only once. Graft specimens yielded both intraepithelial and lamina propria lymphocytes. About this clone itself: Its specificity is unknown.

The chain recombines TRBV28 with TRBJ1-2, with 10 nucleotides matching TRBD1. This sequence was found in a human patient who received an intestinal transplant, so some T cells may come from the graft donor. The source was ileum tissue, collected 350 to 400 days after transplant. The CDR3 DNA sequence: TGTGCCAGCAGTCCGCACAGGACAGGGGGAGGCTACACCTTC. Its protein product is CASSPHRTGGGYTF.